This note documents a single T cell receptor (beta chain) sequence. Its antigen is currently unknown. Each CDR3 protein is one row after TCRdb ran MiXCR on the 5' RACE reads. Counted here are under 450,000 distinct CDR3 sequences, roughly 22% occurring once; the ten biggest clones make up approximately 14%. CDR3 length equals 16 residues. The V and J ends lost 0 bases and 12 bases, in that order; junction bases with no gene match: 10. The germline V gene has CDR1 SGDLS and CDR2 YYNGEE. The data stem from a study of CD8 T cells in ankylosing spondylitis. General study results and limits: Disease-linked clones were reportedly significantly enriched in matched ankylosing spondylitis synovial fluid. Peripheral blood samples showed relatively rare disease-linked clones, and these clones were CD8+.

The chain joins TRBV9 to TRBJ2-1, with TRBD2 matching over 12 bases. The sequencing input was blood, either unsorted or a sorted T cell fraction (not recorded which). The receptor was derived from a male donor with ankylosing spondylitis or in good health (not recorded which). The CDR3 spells CASSVVSSGGGLGQFF. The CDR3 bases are TGTGCCAGCAGCGTAGTTTCTAGCGGGGGGGGTCTTGGGCAGTTCTTC.